The 10 T cell receptor beta chains listed next were all sequenced from one sample in a study of cytomegalovirus exposure and HLA in healthy donors. Clones were sequenced by immunoSEQ multiplex PCR, and TCRdb holds only the in-frame ones, with some missing. The sample has some 140,000 clones, about 80% seen once. Sequenced sample: PBMCs. All receptors come from a man younger than 40 in good health and CMV-seropositive.

This rearrangement joins TRBV28 to TRBJ1-1, with D tentatively TRBD1 (5 bases). Trimming left V 3 bases short and J 2 bases short, with 10 bases between. Germline V gene data show CDR1 as MDHEN and CDR2 as SYDVKM. CDR3 length: 14 amino acids. The CDR3: CASSFGARNTEAFF. In DNA, the CDR3 is TGTGCCAGCAGTTTTGGGGCACGAAACACTGAAGCTTTCTTT.

This clone was observed many times. This rearrangement joins TRBV30 to TRBJ2-1; D is unclear. V was shortened by 0 bases and J by 6 bases, with 15 bases between the two germline ends. The V gene's germline CDR1 is GTSNPN and CDR2 SVGIG (reference sequence). The CDR3 runs 15 residues. The CDR3 protein is CAWSVARLIVNEQFF. In DNA form, the CDR3 reads TGTGCCTGGAGTGTGGCTAGATTAATCGTCAATGAGCAGTTCTTC.

The rearrangement uses TRBV5-1 and TRBJ2-2; 11 nucleotides agree with TRBD2. The ends lost 5 bases at V and 7 bases at J; junction bases unmatched: 7. The CDR3 runs 15 residues. Germline V lookup: CDR1 SGHRS, CDR2 YFSETQ. CDR3 in amino acids: CASRGLAAGGGELFF. For the CDR3, the DNA is TGCGCCAGCAGGGGACTAGCGGCTGGGGGCGGGGAGCTGTTTTTT. The variable domain in full, completed from reference TRBV5-1 and TRBJ2-2, reads KAGVTQTPRYLIKTRGQQVTLSCSPISGHRSVSWYQQTPGQGLQFLFEYFSETQRNKGNFPGRFSGRQFSNSRSEMNVSTLELGDSALYLCASRGLAAGGGELFFGEGSRLTVL.

The J gene is TRBJ1-6, the V gene TRBV19; 11 bases match TRBD1. J was trimmed by 11 bases and V by 4 bases; bases with no gene match: 4. Germline CDR1 and CDR2: LNHDA and SQIVND (reference sequence). This CDR3 is 14 amino acids long. This chain's CDR3 is CASSSGTGGTPLHF. CDR3 bases: TGTGCCAGTAGTAGCGGGACAGGGGGGACACCCCTCCACTTT.

This clone was recorded only once. The chain is built from TRBV7-9 and TRBJ2-7, with 8 positions matching TRBD1. The CDR3 runs 15 residues. J lost 2 bases, V lost 0 bases, and 3 bases had no gene match. Germline V gene sequence: CDR1 SEHNR, CDR2 FQNEAQ (reference sequence). CDR3 sequence reads: CASSLATGAPYEQYF. CDR3 bases: TGTGCCAGCAGCTTAGCGACAGGGGCCCCCTACGAGCAGTACTTC.

The CDR3 loop reads CASSPSQGAEAFF. The DNA for the CDR3 is TGTGCCAGCTCACCGTCACAGGGAGCTGAAGCTTTCTTT. The chain couples TRBV18 to TRBJ1-1, with a possible D match to TRBD1 (6 bases). Germline values: CDR1 KGHSH, CDR2 LQKENI. The CDR3 is 13 residues long. With 3 bases removed from V and 6 bases from J, the gap between germline ends came to 11 bases.

The V and J genes are TRBV4-3 and TRBJ2-1; 10 bases map to TRBD2. The CDR3 is made up of 18 amino acids. The V gene end was trimmed by 0 bases and the J gene end by 0 bases; junction bases not matched to a gene: 5. The V gene's germline CDR1 is LGHNA and CDR2 YSLEER. CDR3 in DNA: TGCGCCAGCAGCCAAGATCCCTCTAGCGGGAGCTCCTACAATGAGCAGTTCTTC. Its translation: CASSQDPSSGSSYNEQFF.

This clone came up many times. This chain uses TRBV6-5 with TRBJ1-1; TRBD1 matches 9 bases. The CDR3 consists of 14 residues. V gave up 5 bases and J gave up 5 bases; unmatched junction bases: 6. From germline, CDR1 is MNHEY and CDR2 SVGAGI. In nucleotides, the CDR3 is TGTGCCAGCAGTCTCTGGGACAGGGAAACTGAAGCTTTCTTT. Residues: CASSLWDRETEAFF.

This chain uses TRBV6-1 with TRBJ2-5; TRBD2 matches 12 bases. Losses at the gene ends were 7 bases for V and 2 bases for J; bases not matched to a gene: 5. Germline CDR1 and CDR2: MNHNS and SASEGT. The CDR3 has 15 residues. This CDR3 is CASTSGGAWQETQYF. In DNA, the CDR3 is TGTGCCAGCACTAGCGGGGGGGCCTGGCAAGAGACCCAGTACTTC.

This clone was seen just once. The chain carries TRBV30 and TRBJ2-5, with 7 nucleotides matching TRBD2. This CDR3 has 15 residues. With 0 bases clipped from V and 3 bases from J, the junction kept 7 bases outside the gene matches. Germline-derived CDR1 and CDR2 are GTSNPN and SVGIG (reference sequence). DNA of the CDR3: TGTGCCTGGAGTGTAGGATCTGGGGGGGAAGAGACCCAGTACTTC. Protein product: CAWSVGSGGEETQYF.